The TCR beta chain under discussion was sequenced for a study of T-cell memory formation after mild COVID-19. Study summary: The study found TCR clusters largely donor specific. General study points: Second-wave clones that peaked on day 37 lacked confirmed SARS-CoV-2 specificity. Pre-infection memory harbored some responding clones, suggesting cross-reactive memory joined.

The TCR alpha and TCR beta cDNA libraries, bearing sample barcodes and UMIs, were generated by 5'RACE using constant-segment primers. TCRdb re-derived calls from the 5' RACE reads in MiXCR, one entry per CDR3 protein. This table holds fewer than 250,000 distinct CDR3 sequences, 10% to 13% found once. Remarks on this clonotype: As yet, its antigen is unknown.

This CDR3 has 19 amino acids. With 0 bases clipped from V and 0 bases from J, the junction kept 10 bases outside the gene matches. CDR1 SGHDT and CDR2 YYEEEE come from the germline V gene. The chain is built from TRBV5-6 and TRBJ2-3; 10 positions match TRBD2. Source material: PBMCs or a T cell subset sorted from them (not recorded which). The receptor's source is a man younger than 35 who had mild COVID-19 (a few samples of this study predate the infection). Cell type and time point are not known. CDR3 DNA: TGTGCCAGCAGCTTGGCGCGGCTAGCGGGGGAACCTAGCACAGATACGCAGTATTTT. As protein: CASSLARLAGEPSTDTQYF.